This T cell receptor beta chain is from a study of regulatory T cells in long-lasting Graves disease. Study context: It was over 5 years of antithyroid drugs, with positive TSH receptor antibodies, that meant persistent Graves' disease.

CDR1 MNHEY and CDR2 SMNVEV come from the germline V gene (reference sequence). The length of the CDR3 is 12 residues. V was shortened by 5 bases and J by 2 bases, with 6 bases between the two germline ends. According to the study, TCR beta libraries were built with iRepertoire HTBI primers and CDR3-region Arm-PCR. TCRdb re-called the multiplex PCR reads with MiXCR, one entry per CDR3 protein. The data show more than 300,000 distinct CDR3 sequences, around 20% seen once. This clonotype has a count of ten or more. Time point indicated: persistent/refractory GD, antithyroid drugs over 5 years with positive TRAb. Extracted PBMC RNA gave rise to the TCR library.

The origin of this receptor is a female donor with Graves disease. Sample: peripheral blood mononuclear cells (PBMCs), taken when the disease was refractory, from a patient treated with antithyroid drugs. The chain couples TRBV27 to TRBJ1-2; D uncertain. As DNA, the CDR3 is TGTGCCAGCAGTGGTGGGAACTATGGCTACACCTTC. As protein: CASSGGNYGYTF.